The 11 T cell receptor beta chains below all came from one sample that was sequenced in a study of cytomegalovirus exposure and HLA in healthy donors. In the PCR, 60 Vbeta and 13 Jbeta primers were used. Produced via immunoSEQ multiplex PCR; TCRdb's table is partial and in-frame only. The profile shows around 100,000 clones, around 77% of them singletons. The sample was PBMCs. Source of these receptors: a woman between 25 and 40 years old in good health and CMV-seropositive.

This chain links TRBV11-2 with TRBJ1-6; 7 bases fit TRBD1. Trimming cost V 5 bases and J 8 bases; bases outside gene matches: 6. This CDR3 comprises 14 residues. Germline-derived CDR1 and CDR2 are SGHAT and FQNNGV. CDR3 residues: CASSPGTEYSPLHF. The CDR3 DNA reads TGTGCCAGCAGCCCCGGGACAGAGTATTCACCCCTCCACTTT.

This clone came up once. Sequence at one end of the junction differs from germline and may be a read error. V usage is TRBV19 and J usage is TRBJ2-7, with D maybe TRBD2 (6 bases). Germline values: CDR1 LNHDA, CDR2 SQIVND (reference sequence). The CDR3 contains 13 residues. CDR3 bases: TGTGCCAGTAGTATAGCGGGAGTTAACGAGCGGTACTTC. It is translated as CASSIAGVNERYF.

The chain uses TRBV4-1 and TRBJ2-1; D is undetermined. Trimming left V 1 base short and J 3 bases short, with 16 bases between. This CDR3 has 17 residues. The germline V gene has CDR1 MGHRA and CDR2 YSYEKL. The CDR3 DNA sequence: TGCGCCAGCAGCCAAGGGCTTCTAGTGACGTACTACAATGAGCAGTTCTTC. Its translation is CASSQGLLVTYYNEQFF.

J is TRBJ2-1 and V is TRBV18, with 8 bases that match TRBD2. Per germline, CDR1 KGHSH and CDR2 LQKENI. The CDR3 totals 15 residues. The V segment lost 1 base and the J segment 4 bases; nucleotides outside the gene matches: 3. The DNA of the CDR3 is TGTGCCAGCTCACCACAGTCTAGCGGGTACAATGAGCAGTTCTTC. Protein product: CASSPQSSGYNEQFF.

V is TRBV6-1 and J is TRBJ2-3; D is ambiguous. CDR1 is MNHNS, CDR2 SASEGT, per germline. The CDR3 has 12 residues. Trimming stripped 9 bases from V and 0 bases from J, with 7 bases between. In DNA form, the CDR3 reads TGTGCCAGTGAGAGTAGCACAGATACGCAGTATTTT. It encodes CASESSTDTQYF.

The chain couples TRBV6-1 to TRBJ2-2; D is ambiguous. Germline CDR1 is MNHNS and CDR2 is SASEGT. Trimming shortened V by 4 bases and J by 4 bases, and 10 bases separated the two germline ends. The CDR3 spans 14 residues. CDR3 region: CASSAYSPTGELFF. CDR3 DNA: TGTGCCAGCAGTGCTTACTCCCCCACCGGGGAGCTGTTTTTT.

The CDR3 here is CASSGLAGEETQYF. DNA for the CDR3: TGTGCCAGCAGCGGACTAGCGGGAGAAGAGACCCAGTACTTC. The chain recombines TRBV6-5 with TRBJ2-5; 13 bases fit TRBD2. The germline V gene has CDR1 MNHEY and CDR2 SVGAGI. V lost 6 bases to trimming and J lost 3 bases; unmatched junction nucleotides: 1. The CDR3 is 14 residues long.

To note about this clone: Other DNA sequences from this sample encode an identical CDR3 as well. The chain couples TRBV19 to TRBJ2-1; 10 nucleotides line up with TRBD2. The CDR3 consists of 17 residues. V trimming: 0 bases; J trimming: 4 bases; junction bases outside the gene matches: 6. Per germline, CDR1 LNHDA and CDR2 SQIVND (reference sequence). CDR3 loop: CASSIDLASGSYNEQFF. DNA for the CDR3: TGTGCCAGTAGTATAGATCTGGCTAGCGGGAGTTACAATGAGCAGTTCTTC.

The rearrangement links TRBV13 to TRBJ2-1; 7 bases align to TRBD2. Germline CDR1 and CDR2: PRHDT and FYEKMQ (reference sequence). This CDR3 comprises 15 residues. Losses at the gene ends were 6 bases for V and 2 bases for J; bases not matched to a gene: 7. CDR3 sequence reads: CASRDTSATYNEQFF. In DNA, the CDR3 is TGTGCCAGCAGGGACACTAGCGCTACCTACAATGAGCAGTTCTTC.

The gene calls are TRBV6-5 and TRBJ2-3, with a tentative D call TRBD2 (5 bases). V lost 5 bases and J lost 4, with 13 bases in between. This CDR3 contains 14 residues. CDR1 is MNHEY, CDR2 SVGAGI, per germline. CDR3 bases: TGTGCCAGCAGTGGACTCCTACAAGCAGATACGCAGTATTTT. It codes for CASSGLLQADTQYF.

The chain has TRBV7-6 and TRBJ2-2; D gene unclear. The CDR3 is 13 amino acids. CDR1 is SGHVS, CDR2 FNYEAQ, per germline. The ends were cut back, 1 base at V and 6 bases at J, with 6 bases in the middle. The CDR3: CASSLDRSGELFF. Written as DNA, the CDR3 is TGTGCCAGCAGCTTAGATCGTTCCGGGGAGCTGTTTTTT.